This entry lists 6 T cell receptor beta chains sequenced from one sample in a study of blood T cell repertoires in COVID-19. Assay used: immunoSEQ multiplex PCR; TCRdb lists only in-frame clones, some missing. This table holds some 150,000 clones, about 87% found once. Sample: peripheral blood. Source of these receptors: a woman aged 45-60 years with active or convalescent COVID-19.

This chain connects TRBV7-8 to TRBJ1-2; 8 bases are a match to TRBD1. The germline V gene has CDR1 SGHVS and CDR2 FQNEAQ. J was trimmed by 8 bases and V by 3 bases; bases with no gene match: 5. This CDR3 has 13 residues. CDR3 nucleotide sequence: TGTGCCAGCAGCTTTCAGGGGGCGGGCGGCTACACCTTC. This gives the protein CASSFQGAGGYTF.

This clone showed up just a few times. The gene calls are TRBV5-1 and TRBJ1-1, with TRBD1 as a possible D gene (5 bases). The V gene lost 4 bases and the J gene lost 7 bases, with 20 bases spanning the gap. The germline V gene has CDR1 SGHRS and CDR2 YFSETQ. The CDR3 is 15 residues long. CDR3 DNA sequence: TGCGCCAGCAGCACAACGGACAAGACTTTCGTTGAAGCTTTCTTT. Translating gives CASSTTDKTFVEAFF.

This chain connects TRBV5-1 to TRBJ2-3; TRBD2 matches at 9 bases. Germline V gene data show CDR1 as SGHRS and CDR2 as YFSETQ. The J segment lost 6 bases and the V segment lost 0 bases, leaving 8 bases of the junction unmatched. The length of the CDR3 is 16 residues. The CDR3 nucleotides are TGCGCCAGCAGCTTGGGAGGACTAGCGAGGAGCGATACGCAGTATTTT. The encoded protein is CASSLGGLARSDTQYF.

V gene TRBV10-2 combines with J gene TRBJ2-1, with D maybe TRBD1 (5 bases). Trimming took 2 bases from V and 4 from J, leaving 12 bases between them. CDR1 and CDR2 (germline): WSHSY, SAAADI. CDR3 length: 15 residues. CDR3 coding DNA: TGCGCCAGCAGTGAGGGGGCAGGGATTTACAATGAGCAGTTCTTC. Protein product: CASSEGAGIYNEQFF.

This sequence joins TRBV9 and TRBJ1-1; D possibly corresponds to TRBD1 (6 bases). The length of the CDR3 is 15 residues. Deletions cut 3 bases from V and 6 bases from J, with 18 bases between. Looked up from germline, CDR1 is SGDLS and CDR2 is YYNGEE. As DNA, the CDR3 is TGTGCCAGCAGCGGTACAGGGTCTGCCATATCTGAAGCTTTCTTT. Residues: CASSGTGSAISEAFF. Full variable domain (remainder filled in from reference TRBV9 and TRBJ1-1): DSGVTQTPKHLITATGQRVTLRCSPRSGDLSVYWYQQSLDQGLQFLIQYYNGEERAKGNILERFSAQQFPDLHSELNLSSLELGDSALYFCASSGTGSAISEAFFGQGTRLTVV.

CDR3 bases: TGTGCCAGCAGTTTCCTAACGACTAGCGGTGGGTACAATGAGCAGTTCTTC. This encodes CASSFLTTSGGYNEQFF. The chain is built from TRBV27 and TRBJ2-1; 9 nucleotides line up with TRBD2. CDR3 length: 17 amino acids. Germline CDR1 and CDR2: MNHEY and SMNVEV (reference sequence). The V and J ends lost 3 bases and 4 bases, in that order; junction bases with no gene match: 10.